This T cell receptor beta chain was recorded in a study of identical twins. Overall study findings and caveats: The abundant beta clonotypes from cord blood had fewer insertions, and memory repertoires had none of this.

TCRdb re-analysed the 5' RACE reads in MiXCR, keeping a single row per CDR3 protein. The data show roughly 1,500,000 distinct CDR3 sequences, about 32% seen once. Germline values: CDR1 KGHDR, CDR2 SFDVKD. V was trimmed by 4 bases and J by 7 bases, leaving 17 bases between them. CDR3 length: 15 residues. This clonotype appeared a few times. The antigen is not known. The sequencing input was cord blood. The TCR sequence derives from a newborn girl in good health. This chain uses TRBV24-1 with TRBJ2-3, with D possibly being TRBD1 (6 bases). The DNA of the CDR3 is TGTGCCACCAGTGACTCGCCTGCCAGGGGACATACGCAGTATTTT. Translated, it gives CATSDSPARGHTQYF.